This T cell receptor beta chain derives from a study of blood T cell repertoires in COVID-19. On the study more broadly: Some COVID-19 samples were acute and others convalescent; all came from the United States, Italy and Spain. PBMCs, B-cell-depleted T cells, or T cells were the source of the cDNA or gDNA that made up the material.

Germline CDR1 is SGHTA and CDR2 is FQGNSA. The V and J ends lost 6 bases and 5 bases respectively, with 16 bases between them. The CDR3 sequence is 14 residues long. Clones were read by immunoSEQ multiplex PCR, and TCRdb kept only the in-frame ones, dropping some. The sample carries some 97,000 clones, about 80% recorded once. Sequenced input: peripheral blood. This sequence originates from an older woman with acute or convalescent COVID-19. The V gene is TRBV7-2, the J gene TRBJ2-5; weak D call: TRBD2 (7 bases). The CDR3 is CASREYGGPETQYF. DNA of the CDR3: TGTGCCAGCAGGGAGTACGGGGGGCCCGAGACCCAGTACTTC.